Described below is a single TCR beta chain sequence and its context. This sample was taken from a study of T cell responses to AZD1222 COVID-19 vaccine. The CDR3 is 15 residues long. With V trimmed by 5 bases and J by 6 bases, 8 bases remained unmatched. Germline loops: CDR1 SGHNT, CDR2 YENEEA. Repertoires were generated with immunoSEQ multiplex PCR, while TCRdb's copy carries only in-frame clones and drops some. This sample has 130,000 or so clones, with around 84% found just once. The source material was peripheral blood, sampled on day 0 of AZD1222 vaccination. This TCR derives from an adult in good health. The chain links TRBV11-3 to TRBJ2-2, with 8 bases aligning to TRBD2. CDR3 sequence reads: CASSPGLGYSGELFF. As DNA, the CDR3 is TGTGCCAGCAGCCCGGGACTAGGCTACTCCGGGGAGCTGTTTTTT.